This T cell receptor beta chain was documented in a study of technical replicates of blood from a few donors. This CDR3 is 13 amino acids long. Germline CDR1 and CDR2: SGHRS and YFSETQ. V was cut by 4 bases and J by 3 bases, with 7 bases left in between. Assay used: immunoSEQ multiplex PCR; TCRdb lists only in-frame clones, some missing. The sample lists over 10,000 clones; almost 95% were seen once. The TCR originated in a human donor in good health. The chain carries TRBV5-1 and TRBJ2-2, with D hard to call. Sequencing input: PBMCs. The CDR3: CASSLQYTGELFF. The CDR3 DNA reads TGCGCCAGCAGCCTCCAGTACACCGGGGAGCTGTTTTTT. Full variable domain (rest looked up from reference TRBV5-1 and TRBJ2-2): KAGVTQTPRYLIKTRGQQVTLSCSPISGHRSVSWYQQTPGQGLQFLFEYFSETQRNKGNFPGRFSGRQFSNSRSEMNVSTLELGDSALYLCASSLQYTGELFFGEGSRLTVL.